This entry lists 10 T cell receptor beta chains sequenced from one sample in a study of graft-versus-host responses after intestinal transplantation. Generated by immunoSEQ multiplex PCR, the TCRdb table keeps only in-frame clones and is missing some. The sample records some 41,000 clones, roughly 89% being singletons. Sequenced material: PBMCs, taken about nine months after transplant. The receptors were gathered from a human patient who received an intestinal transplant, so some T cells may come from the graft donor.

The chain is built from TRBV10-2 and TRBJ2-1; 11 nucleotides align to TRBD2. J gave up 2 bases and V 3 bases, and 6 bases lay outside the gene matches. The CDR3 consists of 17 residues. Germline CDR1 is WSHSY and CDR2 is SAAADI. CDR3 bases: TGCGCCAGCAGTGATCAGCCGGGACTAGCGGCCTACAATGAGCAGTTCTTC. It translates to CASSDQPGLAAYNEQFF.

The chain is built from TRBV5-4 and TRBJ2-5, with TRBD1 as a possible D gene (6 bases). The CDR3 loop spans 15 amino acids. Between the trimmed V and J ends, which lost 4 bases and 1 base, there was a span of 14 bases. CDR1 is SGHNT, CDR2 YYREEE, per germline (reference sequence). As DNA, the CDR3 is TGTGCCAGCAGCCTAGGGATAGGGGGCCAAGAGACCCAGTACTTC. As protein: CASSLGIGGQETQYF.

The V gene is TRBV28, the J gene TRBJ1-2; D unresolved. Trimming shortened V by 2 bases and J by 3 bases, and 7 bases separated the two germline ends. CDR3 length equals 13 residues. The germline V gene has CDR1 MDHEN and CDR2 SYDVKM. The CDR3 here is CASSLTVYYGYTF. Written as DNA, the CDR3 is TGTGCCAGCAGTTTAACAGTATACTATGGCTACACCTTC.

The V call is TRBV28, the J call TRBJ1-5; D gene unclear. CDR1 is MDHEN, CDR2 SYDVKM, per germline. CDR3 length: 19 amino acids. V gave up 3 bases and J gave up 0 bases, with 21 bases separating them. This chain's CDR3 is CASSLWGMEDLYSNQPQHF. CDR3 DNA sequence: TGTGCCAGCAGTTTGTGGGGAATGGAGGACCTTTATAGCAATCAGCCCCAGCATTTT.

Only a few counts were recorded for this clone. The chain has TRBV5-4 and TRBJ1-3; D not resolved. The V gene's germline CDR1 is SGHNT and CDR2 YYREEE (reference sequence). CDR3 length equals 15 residues. V gave up 5 bases and J gave up 6 bases, with 18 bases separating them. For the CDR3, the DNA is TGTGCCAGCAGTCCCGGTCTTCCCGGGGAAAACACCATATATTTT. Its protein is CASSPGLPGENTIYF.

This chain joins TRBV10-2 and TRBJ2-2, with D hard to call. The V gene's germline CDR1 is WSHSY and CDR2 SAAADI. The CDR3 consists of 15 residues. Trimming pared 3 bases from V and 1 base from J, leaving 9 bases between. The CDR3 is CASSDSRLNTGELFF. In DNA form, the CDR3 reads TGCGCCAGCAGTGATAGTCGGTTGAACACCGGGGAGCTGTTTTTT.

This rearrangement joins TRBV10-1 to TRBJ1-5; possible D gene TRBD1, 5 bases. V shed 3 bases and J shed 7 bases, with 16 bases lying between them. CDR3 length: 15 residues. Germline assignment: CDR1 WNHNN and CDR2 SYGVQD (reference sequence). CDR3 amino acids: CASSDRSRGIQPQHF. The CDR3 DNA sequence: TGCGCCAGCAGTGATCGTTCGCGGGGGATACAGCCCCAGCATTTT.

In DNA, the CDR3 is TGCGCCAGCAGCTCTCAACCCCCCGGGTCGCAGTATTTT. It codes for CASSSQPPGSQYF. The V gene is TRBV4-1, the J gene TRBJ2-3; D gene unclear. The germline V gene has CDR1 MGHRA and CDR2 YSYEKL. The germline V and J ends were trimmed by 5 bases and 10 bases, with 16 bases remaining between them. The CDR3 is made up of 13 amino acids.

V usage is TRBV6-1 and J usage is TRBJ1-3, with D maybe TRBD1 (5 bases). Germline V gene data show CDR1 as MNHNS and CDR2 as SASEGT. V gave up 6 bases and J gave up 0 bases, with 12 bases separating them. The CDR3 is 15 amino acids. In nucleotides, the CDR3 is TGTGCCAGCAGCAAACAGGACTACTCTGGAAACACCATATATTTT. Translated: CASSKQDYSGNTIYF.

The chain joins TRBV19 to TRBJ1-4; perhaps TRBD1 as D (5 bases). The CDR3 runs 14 residues. The germline V and J ends were trimmed by 2 bases and 8 bases, with 12 bases remaining between them. Germline V gene data show CDR1 as LNHDA and CDR2 as SQIVND (reference sequence). The CDR3 DNA sequence: TGTGCCAGTAGTATATACAGGTTTGGAGAAAAACTGTTTTTT. Translating gives CASSIYRFGEKLFF.